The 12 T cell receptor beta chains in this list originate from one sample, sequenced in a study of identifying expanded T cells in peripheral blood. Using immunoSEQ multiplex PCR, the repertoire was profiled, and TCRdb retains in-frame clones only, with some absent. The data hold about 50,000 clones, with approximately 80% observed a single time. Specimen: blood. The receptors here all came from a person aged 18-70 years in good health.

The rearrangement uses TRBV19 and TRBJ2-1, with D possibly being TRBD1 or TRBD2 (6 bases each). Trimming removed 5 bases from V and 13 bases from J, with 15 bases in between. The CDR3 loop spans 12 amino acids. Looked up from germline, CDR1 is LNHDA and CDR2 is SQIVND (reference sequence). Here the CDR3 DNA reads TGTGCCAGTAGTGACCCCTTGGGGGGCCAGTTCTTC. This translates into CASSDPLGGQFF.

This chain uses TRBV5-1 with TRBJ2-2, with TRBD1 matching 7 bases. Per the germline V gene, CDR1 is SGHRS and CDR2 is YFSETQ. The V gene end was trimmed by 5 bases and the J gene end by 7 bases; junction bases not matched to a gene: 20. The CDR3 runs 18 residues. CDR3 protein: CASSRIQGSGALGGELFF. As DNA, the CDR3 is TGCGCCAGCAGTCGTATACAGGGGTCAGGGGCCCTCGGCGGGGAGCTGTTTTTT.

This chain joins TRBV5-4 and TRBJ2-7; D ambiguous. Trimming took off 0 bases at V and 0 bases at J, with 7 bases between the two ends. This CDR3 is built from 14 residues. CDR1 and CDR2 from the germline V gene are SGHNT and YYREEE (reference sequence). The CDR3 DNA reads TGTGCCAGCAGCTTGGAACCGAGCTCCTACGAGCAGTACTTC. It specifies CASSLEPSSYEQYF.

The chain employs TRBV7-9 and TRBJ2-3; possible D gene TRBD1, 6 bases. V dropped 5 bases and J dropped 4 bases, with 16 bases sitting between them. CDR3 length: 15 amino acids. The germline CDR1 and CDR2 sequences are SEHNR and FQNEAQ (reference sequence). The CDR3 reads CASSPGTLGADTQYF. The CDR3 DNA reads TGTGCCAGCAGCCCCGGGACACTGGGGGCAGATACGCAGTATTTT.

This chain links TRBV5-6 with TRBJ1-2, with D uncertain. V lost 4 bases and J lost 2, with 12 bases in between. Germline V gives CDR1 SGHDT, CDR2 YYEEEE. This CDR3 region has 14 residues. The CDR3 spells CASSPGRKNYGYTF. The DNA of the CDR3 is TGTGCCAGCAGCCCCGGACGGAAAAACTATGGCTACACCTTC.

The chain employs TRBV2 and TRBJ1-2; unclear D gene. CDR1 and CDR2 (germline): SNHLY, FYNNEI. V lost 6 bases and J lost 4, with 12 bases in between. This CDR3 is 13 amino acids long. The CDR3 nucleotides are TGTGCCAGCAGGGGCAACAAGGCCTATGGCTACACCTTC. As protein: CASRGNKAYGYTF.

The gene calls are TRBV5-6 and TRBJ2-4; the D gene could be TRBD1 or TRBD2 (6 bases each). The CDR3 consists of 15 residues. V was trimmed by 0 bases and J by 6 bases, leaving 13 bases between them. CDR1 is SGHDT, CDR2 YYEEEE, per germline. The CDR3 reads CASSLAGAGRNIQYF. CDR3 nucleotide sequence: TGTGCCAGCAGCTTGGCGGGGGCAGGGAGAAACATTCAGTACTTC.

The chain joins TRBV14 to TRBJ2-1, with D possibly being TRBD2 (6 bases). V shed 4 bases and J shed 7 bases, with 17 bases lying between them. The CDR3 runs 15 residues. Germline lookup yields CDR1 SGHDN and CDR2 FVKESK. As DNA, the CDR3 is TGTGCCAGCAGCCTAAGACTAGTCCCCGGGAATGAGCAGTTCTTC. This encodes CASSLRLVPGNEQFF. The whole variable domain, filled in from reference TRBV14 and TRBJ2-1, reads EAGVTQFPSHSVIEKGQTVTLRCDPISGHDNLYWYRRVMGKEIKFLLHFVKESKQDESGMPNNRFLAERTGGTYSTLKVQPAELEDSGVYFCASSLRLVPGNEQFFGPGTRLTVL.

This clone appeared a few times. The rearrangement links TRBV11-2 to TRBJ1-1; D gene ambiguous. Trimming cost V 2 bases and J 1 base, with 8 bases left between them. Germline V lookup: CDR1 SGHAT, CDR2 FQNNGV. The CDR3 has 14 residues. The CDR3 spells CASSLRAGNTEAFF. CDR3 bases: TGTGCCAGCAGCTTAAGGGCGGGGAACACTGAAGCTTTCTTT.

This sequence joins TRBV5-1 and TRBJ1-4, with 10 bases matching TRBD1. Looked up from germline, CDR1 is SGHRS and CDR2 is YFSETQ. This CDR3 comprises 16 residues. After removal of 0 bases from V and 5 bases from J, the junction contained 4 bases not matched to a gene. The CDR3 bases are TGCGCCAGCAGCTTGGCCCGGGGACAGGGGAATGAAAAACTGTTTTTT. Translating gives CASSLARGQGNEKLFF. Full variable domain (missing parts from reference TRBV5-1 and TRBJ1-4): KAGVTQTPRYLIKTRGQQVTLSCSPISGHRSVSWYQQTPGQGLQFLFEYFSETQRNKGNFPGRFSGRQFSNSRSEMNVSTLELGDSALYLCASSLARGQGNEKLFFGSGTQLSVL.

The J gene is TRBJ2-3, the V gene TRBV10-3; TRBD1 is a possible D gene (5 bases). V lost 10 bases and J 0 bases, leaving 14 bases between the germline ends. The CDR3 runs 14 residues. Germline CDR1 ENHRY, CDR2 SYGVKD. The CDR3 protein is CATNRQSSTDTQYF. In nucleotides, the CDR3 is TGTGCCACTAACCGACAGTCTAGCACAGATACGCAGTATTTT.

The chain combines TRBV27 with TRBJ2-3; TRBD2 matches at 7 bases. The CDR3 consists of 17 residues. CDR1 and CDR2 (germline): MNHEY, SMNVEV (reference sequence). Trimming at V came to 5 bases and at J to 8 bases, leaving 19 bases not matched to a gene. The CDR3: CASSLDSGGGGRGTQYF. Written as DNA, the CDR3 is TGTGCCAGCAGTCTAGACTCGGGAGGAGGAGGAAGGGGTACGCAGTATTTT.